The clone carrying this T cell receptor beta chain was counted only a few times. Its target is not known. Sequencing used immunoSEQ multiplex PCR; TCRdb keeps in-frame clones, though not all of them. The sample yields approximately 1.5 million clones, approximately 98.5% seen once. The sample originates from a study of shared clonotypes between healthy human individuals. The wider study: A couple of female and three male donors aged 18 to 49 were enrolled. CD4 naive and memory got three plates each, CD8 naive two, CD8 memory one.

Germline CDR1 MNHEY, CDR2 SMNVEV (reference sequence). Losses at the gene ends were 8 bases for V and 8 bases for J; bases not matched to a gene: 14. There are 14 residues in the CDR3. Study-level findings and limits: Few donors restricted represented genetic and exposure-history diversity.

The TCR originated in a man between 25 and 39 years old in good health. Sequenced material: naive CD4+ T cells sorted from blood. This sample's subset: CD45RA+ positively selected. V usage is TRBV27 and J usage is TRBJ1-2; 7 bases fit TRBD1. CDR3 DNA sequence: TGTGCCAGCTGCAAGACAGGGCGAAGCGGAGGCTACACCTTC. It translates to CASCKTGRSGGYTF.